The T cell receptor beta chain described here comes from a study of vaccination effects on CD4 cells after COVID-19 (dated by TCRdb to between 2022 and 2023). General notes on the study: In the ViraFEST assay, PBMC were stimulated with viral peptide pools, and antigen-specific CD4+ T cell clonotypes were then identified by expansion using TCR sequencing. The Oncomine TCR Beta short-read assay on an Illumina iSeq 100 was used to sequence cultures from other donors in the study. Pre-vaccine samples were collected from a couple of convalescent patients 16 days and one week before the first dose, corresponding to 142 and 148 days after COVID-19 diagnosis. A total of some eleven COVID-19 convalescent patients and a few SARS-CoV-2-naive healthy vaccine recipients were included in the full study. The study compared SARS-CoV-2 spike-specific CD4+ TCR repertoires before and after mRNA vaccination in COVID-19 convalescent patients and infection-naive vaccine recipients. Each well held around 1.9 million PBMC cultured in IMDM containing 5% human AB serum, roughly 9.9 IU/ml IL-2 and gentamicin, along with around 11 ug/ml peptides. Each participant received two doses of an mRNA SARS-CoV-2 vaccine, either BNT162b2 or mRNA-1273. The full study reports these points: Both infection-induced and vaccine-induced clones contracted markedly at late post-vaccination timepoints, which is consistent with waning T cell responses. Among convalescent patients, the spike-reactive repertoire after vaccination was made up mainly of new vaccine-induced clones that were largely distinct from the clones induced by infection. Limitations of the study were the small number of convalescent patients and the absence of early post-infection timepoints.

Libraries were built with the immunoSEQ multiplex PCR assay. TCR beta CDR3 sequencing was performed on DNA from the cultured, isolated CD4+ T cells. The source study handled its data this way. Non-productive TCR sequences were removed and reads were trimmed to the CDR3 region, keeping CDR3s of at least 7 amino acids. The MANAFEST web app was used to identify antigen-specific clonotypes by comparing expansion in peptide wells with expansion in reference cultures. To be called positive, a clone needed expansion at FDR<0.05 compared with the reference and with all other wells, an odds ratio greater than 5, and a frequency greater than 0.1% in two replicate wells. Clonotypes significantly expanded in SARS-CoV-2 spike wells and in at least one common cold coronavirus spike condition were defined as cross-reactive. CDR3 similarity was assessed by Levenshtein distance using the stringdist R package, and unrooted trees were constructed with ape in R 3.6.1. In TCRdb, the immuneACCESS table is reduced to in-frame sequences with V and J assigned. These tables do not hold every clone; where another copy was compared, an unresolved V gene accounts for under half, and the others remain unexplained. That table gives V, J and clone size, and the DNA gave D and trimming. For this sample there are about 51,000 clones; around 70% appear just once. About 9% of the sample is held by the ten biggest clonotypes.

On this clone itself: Its antigen is unknown. No per-base quality is available; no much larger clone lies one base away.

After more than nine days of culture, CD4+ T cells were isolated with the EasySep CD4+ T cell isolation kit. PCR-confirmed SARS-CoV-2 infection had occurred in convalescent patients between March and December 2020, before the Alpha, Beta and Delta variants emerged in the United States. Half of the culture medium was replaced with fresh IL-2-containing medium on days 3 and 7. Each peptide stimulation condition was cultured in triplicate wells unless otherwise noted. PBMC were separated from whole blood using Ficoll-Paque Plus gradient centrifugation and were then either cryopreserved at -140C or used fresh. Genomic DNA was extracted from cultured CD4+ T cells with the QIAamp micro DNA kit. The CDR3 runs 15 amino acids, cysteine and phenylalanine included. Only the CDR3 portion is preserved as DNA: 45 bases, with reading frame beginning at the first base. The trim is 7 bases for V and 0 bases for J, with a gap of 13 bases between the germline ends. For CDR1 and CDR2, the germline V gene lists SNHLY and FYNNEI.

Sequences were derived from CD4+ T cells from PBMCs cultured without peptide, sampled before COVID-19 vaccination. Rearrangement joined TRBV2 to TRBJ2-1, with the identity of the D gene unclear. The receptor was derived from a human donor who had a prior SARS-CoV-2 infection. The CDR3 protein: CASNSRLGSYNEQFF. In nucleotides, the sequence is TGTGCCAGCAATTCCCGCCTGGGCTCCTACAATGAGCAGTTCTTC.